A selection of T cell receptor beta chains follows, all from one sample in a study of TIL therapy for anti-PD-1-resistant metastatic lung cancer. Profiled with immunoSEQ multiplex PCR; TCRdb holds only in-frame clones, not every one. The data contain approximately 16,000 clones, less than 80% of them singletons. Sequenced here: blood, sampled at baseline. All receptors come from a person between 25 and 80 years old with non-small cell lung cancer. CDR3s include the opening cysteine and the closing phenylalanine or tryptophan. A D gene is named only where the DNA matches it firmly. Where a row states a size, it is once, few, many or the class of an expanded clone; other rows omit it.

TRBD1,TRBJ1-1,-,TRBV5-1,CASRPTGPILIMNTEAFF,TGCGCCAGCAGACCGACAGGGCCCATCCTTATCATGAACACTGAAGCTTTCTTT
TRBD2,TRBJ2-3,-,TRBV10-2,CASGLRGDTRDTQYF,TGCGCCAGCGGACTCCGGGGGGATACCCGGGATACGCAGTATTTT
TRBD2,TRBJ2-1,-,TRBV9,CASSASGMRYNEQFF,TGTGCCAGCAGCGCCAGCGGGATGAGGTACAATGAGCAGTTCTTC
TRBD1,TRBJ1-2,-,TRBV5-1,CASSLVQQGGRYGYTF,TGCGCCAGCAGCTTGGTACAGCAGGGGGGAAGGTATGGCTACACCTTC
TRBD2,TRBJ2-7,-,TRBV19,CASALLAGAEQYF,TGTGCCAGTGCCTTGCTAGCGGGAGCAGAGCAGTACTTC
-,TRBJ2-3,-,TRBV11-3,CASSLHPPGRSTDTQYF,TGTGCCAGCAGCTTACATCCGCCGGGACGTAGCACAGATACGCAGTATTTT
-,TRBJ1-5,few,TRBV2,CASSGIGLSNQPQHF,TGTGCCAGCAGTGGTATCGGACTTAGCAATCAGCCCCAGCATTTT
-,TRBJ1-1,-,TRBV29-1,CSVEKVNRPEAFF,TGCAGCGTTGAAAAGGTCAACAGACCTGAAGCTTTCTTT
TRBD2,TRBJ2-3,-,TRBV5-1,CASSYSGGDPSTDTQYF,TGCGCCAGCAGCTATAGCGGGGGGGACCCTAGCACAGATACGCAGTATTTT
-,TRBJ1-4,few,TRBV11-3,CASSPPGGSAGKLFF,TGTGCCAGCAGCCCCCCGGGGGGATCTGCCGGAAAACTGTTTTTT
-,TRBJ1-1,-,TRBV9,CASSPTGQLNTEAFF,TGTGCCAGCAGCCCAACAGGACAGTTGAACACTGAAGCTTTCTTT
-,TRBJ1-6,-,TRBV7-2,CASSLARTGLNSPLHF,TGTGCCAGCAGCTTAGCGCGTACAGGGTTGAATTCACCCCTCCACTTT
-,TRBJ1-5,-,TRBV19,CASSIRVIQPQHF,TGTGCCAGTAGTATCAGGGTTATTCAGCCCCAGCATTTT
-,TRBJ2-5,-,TRBV9,CASSPPRAADPGETQYF,TGTGCCAGCAGCCCACCCCGGGCAGCGGACCCTGGGGAGACCCAGTACTTC
-,TRBJ1-3,-,TRBV30,CAWSGGAGPSSGNTIYF,TGTGCCTGGAGCGGTGGGGCCGGACCGAGCTCTGGAAACACCATATATTTT
-,TRBJ1-5,few,TRBV7-3,CASSLMFLGTYSNQPQHF,TGTGCCAGCAGCTTAATGTTTCTTGGGACATATAGCAATCAGCCCCAGCATTTT
-,TRBJ2-3,-,TRBV14,CASSQVTNPDTQYF,TGTGCCAGCAGCCAAGTAACAAACCCAGATACGCAGTATTTT
TRBD2,TRBJ2-5,-,TRBV7-3,CASSPAGGGGETQYF,TGTGCCAGCAGCCCCGCGGGGGGAGGAGGAGAGACCCAGTACTTC
TRBD1,TRBJ2-3,-,TRBV5-1,CASSSGQGVTDTQYF,TGCGCCAGCAGCTCGGGACAGGGAGTTACAGATACGCAGTATTTT
-,TRBJ1-1,-,TRBV5-6,CASSLQSAEVLGAFF,TGTGCCAGCAGCTTGCAATCAGCAGAGGTCCTCGGGGCTTTCTTT
TRBD1,TRBJ1-6,-,TRBV12-5,CASVTDRGLSPLHF,TGTGCTAGTGTCACGGACAGGGGGCTTTCACCCCTCCACTTT
-,TRBJ2-1,-,TRBV7-3,CASSLSSGGEQFF,TGTGCCAGCAGCTTAAGTTCTGGGGGTGAGCAGTTCTTC
-,TRBJ2-3,-,TRBV2,CATPGSDTDTQYF,TGTGCCACCCCGGGGAGCGACACAGATACGCAGTATTTT
-,TRBJ2-1,-,TRBV10-3,CAISHGEDEQFF,TGTGCCATCTCGCACGGGGAGGATGAGCAGTTCTTC
TRBD1,TRBJ2-7,-,TRBV30,CAWSVLRQGWYEQYF,TGTGCCTGGAGTGTACTGAGACAGGGATGGTACGAGCAGTACTTC
-,TRBJ2-3,-,TRBV4-3,CASSQDLPDSSTDTQYF,TGCGCCAGCAGCCAAGACCTCCCAGATTCGAGCACAGATACGCAGTATTTT
-,TRBJ2-5,-,TRBV7-9,CASRQQGGETQYF,TGTGCCAGCAGACAACAGGGAGGAGAGACCCAGTACTTC
-,TRBJ2-5,few,TRBV4-1,CASSQDLRRTQYF,TGCGCCAGCAGCCAAGACTTGCGGAGGACCCAGTACTTC
-,TRBJ2-3,-,TRBV11-2,CASSLGRASTDTQYF,TGTGCCAGCAGCTTAGGGCGGGCCAGCACAGATACGCAGTATTTT
-,TRBJ2-7,-,TRBV30,CAWGHGYEQYF,TGTGCCTGGGGGCACGGCTACGAGCAGTACTTC
-,TRBJ2-3,-,TRBV11-3,CASSLRGTVNTDTQYF,TGTGCCAGCAGCCTAAGGGGAACGGTTAACACAGATACGCAGTATTTT
-,TRBJ1-3,-,TRBV12-1,CASSSWTGRQAGTIYF,TGTGCCAGCAGCTCCTGGACAGGGCGCCAGGCCGGCACCATATATTTT
-,TRBJ2-3,-,TRBV7-3,CASSLHPAGTDTQYF,TGTGCCAGCAGCTTACATCCGGCAGGGACAGATACGCAGTATTTT
-,TRBJ2-2,-,TRBV30,CAWGTGIVNTGELFF,TGTGCCTGGGGTACAGGGATAGTTAACACCGGGGAGCTGTTTTTT
TRBD1,TRBJ1-2,-,TRBV10-3,CAISESDRNYGYTF,TGTGCCATCAGTGAGTCGGACAGGAACTATGGCTACACCTTC
TRBD1,TRBJ2-3,-,TRBV9,CASSASAGGGTDTQYF,TGTGCCAGCAGCGCTTCCGCAGGGGGCGGCACAGATACGCAGTATTTT
TRBD2,TRBJ2-5,few,TRBV29-1,CSVETSGREEETQYF,TGCAGCGTTGAGACTAGCGGGAGGGAGGAAGAGACCCAGTACTTC
TRBD2,TRBJ2-7,-,TRBV7-2,CASSPGAGASYEQYF,TGTGCCAGCAGCCCTGGGGCGGGAGCCTCCTACGAGCAGTACTTC
TRBD2,TRBJ2-3,-,TRBV7-2,CASSYPSGGTDTQYF,TGTGCCAGCAGCTACCCGAGCGGGGGCACAGATACGCAGTATTTT
-,TRBJ1-6,few,TRBV4-3,CASSQEPQGKILQSPLHF,TGCGCCAGCAGCCAAGAACCGCAGGGTAAAATACTTCAGTCACCCCTCCACTTT
-,TRBJ2-7,many,TRBV29-1,CSVRKDLSYEQYF,TGCAGCGTTCGGAAAGATTTGTCCTACGAGCAGTACTTC
TRBD1,TRBJ1-2,-,TRBV29-1,CSVDGVGGGQGDYGYTF,TGCAGCGTTGATGGTGTGGGAGGAGGGCAGGGGGACTATGGCTACACCTTC
TRBD2,TRBJ2-3,-,TRBV7-7,CASIPSGGTDTQYF,TGTGCCAGCATCCCTAGCGGGGGTACAGATACGCAGTATTTT
TRBD1,TRBJ1-3,-,TRBV28,CASRGTGGMNTIYF,TGTGCCAGCAGAGGGACAGGGGGCATGAACACCATATATTTT
-,TRBJ2-7,few,TRBV29-1,CSVEGQEAYEQYF,TGCAGCGTTGAAGGACAGGAGGCCTACGAGCAGTACTTC
-,TRBJ1-3,once,TRBV29-1,CSVELGGSGNTIYF,TGCAGCGTTGAACTGGGGGGCTCTGGAAACACCATATATTTT
-,TRBJ2-5,-,TRBV15,CATSRGFETQYF,TGTGCCACCAGCAGAGGGTTCGAGACCCAGTACTTC
-,TRBJ2-3,-,TRBV10-2,CASSAFGGDTQYF,TGCGCCAGCAGTGCGTTCGGGGGAGATACGCAGTATTTT
TRBD1,TRBJ2-5,-,TRBV29-1,CSVTGQGSFGGTQYF,TGCAGCGTTACGGGACAGGGTAGTTTTGGTGGGACCCAGTACTTC
-,TRBJ1-1,-,TRBV15,CATSSRLTGTEAFF,TGTGCCACCAGCTCCAGATTGACGGGTACTGAAGCTTTCTTT
TRBD1,TRBJ2-1,-,TRBV10-1,CASSDRDRGYNEQFF,TGCGCCAGCAGTGACCGGGACAGGGGGTACAATGAGCAGTTCTTC
-,TRBJ2-1,-,TRBV9,CASSVGLGGSHEQFF,TGTGCCAGCAGCGTAGGCCTCGGGGGCTCCCATGAGCAGTTCTTC
-,TRBJ1-6,-,TRBV5-4,CASSLGPNSPLHF,TGTGCCAGCAGCTTGGGGCCGAATTCACCCCTCCACTTT
-,TRBJ2-5,-,TRBV5-1,CASSLGGGSTKTQYF,TGCGCCAGCAGCTTGGGTGGGGGATCAACGAAGACCCAGTACTTC
TRBD1,TRBJ2-5,-,TRBV7-9,CASSSSTGGYLETQYF,TGTGCCAGCAGCTCCTCGACAGGGGGCTATTTGGAGACCCAGTACTTC
TRBD2,TRBJ2-1,-,TRBV7-2,CASSRFGTSGGSNEQFF,TGTGCCAGCAGCCGGTTTGGGACTAGCGGGGGATCCAATGAGCAGTTCTTC
-,TRBJ2-1,-,TRBV27,CASSFQSGEQFF,TGTGCCAGCAGTTTCCAAAGCGGGGAGCAGTTCTTC
-,TRBJ2-3,-,TRBV14,CASSPYRSTDTQYF,TGTGCCAGCAGCCCGTACAGGAGCACAGATACGCAGTATTTT
-,TRBJ2-3,once,TRBV7-6,CASSLALTGADTQYF,TGTGCCAGCAGCTTAGCGCTTACCGGGGCAGATACGCAGTATTTT